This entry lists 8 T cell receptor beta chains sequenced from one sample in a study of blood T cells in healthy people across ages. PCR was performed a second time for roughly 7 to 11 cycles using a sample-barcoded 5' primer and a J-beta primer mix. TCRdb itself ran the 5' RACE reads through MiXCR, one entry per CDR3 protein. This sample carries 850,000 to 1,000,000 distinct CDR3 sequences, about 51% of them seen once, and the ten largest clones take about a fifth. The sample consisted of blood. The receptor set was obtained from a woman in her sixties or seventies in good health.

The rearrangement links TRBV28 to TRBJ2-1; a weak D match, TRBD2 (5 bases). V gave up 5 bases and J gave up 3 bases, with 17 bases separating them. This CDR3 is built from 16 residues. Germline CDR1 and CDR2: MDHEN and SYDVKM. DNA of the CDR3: TGTGCCAGCAGTACCTTCTGGGAGAGGGACTACAATGAGCAGTTCTTC. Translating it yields CASSTFWERDYNEQFF.

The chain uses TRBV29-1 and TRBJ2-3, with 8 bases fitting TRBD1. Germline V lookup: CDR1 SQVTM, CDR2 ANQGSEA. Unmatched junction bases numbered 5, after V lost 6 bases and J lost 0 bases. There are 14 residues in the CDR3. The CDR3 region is CSVATGGSTDTQYF. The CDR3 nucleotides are TGCAGCGTGGCCACAGGGGGTAGCACAGATACGCAGTATTTT.

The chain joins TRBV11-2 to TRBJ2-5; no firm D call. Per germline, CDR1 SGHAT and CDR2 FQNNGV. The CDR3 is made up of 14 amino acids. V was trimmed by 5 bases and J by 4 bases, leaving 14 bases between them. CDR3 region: CASSQGPGPETQYF. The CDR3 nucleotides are TGTGCCAGCAGCCAAGGTCCGGGCCCAGAGACCCAGTACTTC.

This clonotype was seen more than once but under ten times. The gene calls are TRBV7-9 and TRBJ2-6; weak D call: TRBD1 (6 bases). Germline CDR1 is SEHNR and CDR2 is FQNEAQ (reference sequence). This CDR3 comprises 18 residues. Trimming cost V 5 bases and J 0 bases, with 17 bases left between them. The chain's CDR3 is CASSPTQGRSSGANVLTF. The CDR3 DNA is TGTGCCAGCAGCCCAACTCAGGGGAGAAGCTCTGGGGCCAACGTCCTGACTTTC.

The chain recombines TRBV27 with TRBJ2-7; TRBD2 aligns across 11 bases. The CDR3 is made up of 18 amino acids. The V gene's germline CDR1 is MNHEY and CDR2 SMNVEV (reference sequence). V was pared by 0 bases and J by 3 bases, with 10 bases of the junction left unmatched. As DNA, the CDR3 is TGTGCCAGCAGTTTATCGATGGTAGCGGGAGGGCCTAGCTACGAGCAGTACTTC. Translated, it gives CASSLSMVAGGPSYEQYF.

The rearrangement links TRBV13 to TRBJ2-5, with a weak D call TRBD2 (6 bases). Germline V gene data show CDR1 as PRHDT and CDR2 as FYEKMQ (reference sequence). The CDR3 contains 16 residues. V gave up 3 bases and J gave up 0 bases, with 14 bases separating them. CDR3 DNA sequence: TGTGCCAGCAGCTTCGGGGCGGGGTTGTACCAAGAGACCCAGTACTTC. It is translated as CASSFGAGLYQETQYF. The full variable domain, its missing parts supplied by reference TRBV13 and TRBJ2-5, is AAGVIQSPRHLIKEKRETATLKCYPIPRHDTVYWYQQGPGQDPQFLISFYEKMQSDKGSIPDRFSAQQFSDYHSELNMSSLELGDSALYFCASSFGAGLYQETQYFGPGTRLLVL.

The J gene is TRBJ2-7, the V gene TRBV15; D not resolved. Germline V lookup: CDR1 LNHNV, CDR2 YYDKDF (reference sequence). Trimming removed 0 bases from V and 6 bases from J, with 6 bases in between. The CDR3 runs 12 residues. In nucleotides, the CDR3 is TGTGCCACCAGCAGAGATACATCCGAGCAGTACTTC. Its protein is CATSRDTSEQYF.

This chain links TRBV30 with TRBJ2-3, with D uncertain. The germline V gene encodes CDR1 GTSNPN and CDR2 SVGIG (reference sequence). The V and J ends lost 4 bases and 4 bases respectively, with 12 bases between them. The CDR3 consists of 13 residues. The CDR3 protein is CAWKRAFADTQYF. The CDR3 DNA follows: TGTGCCTGGAAAAGGGCATTCGCAGATACGCAGTATTTT. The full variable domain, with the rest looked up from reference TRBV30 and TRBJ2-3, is SQTIHQWPATLVQPVGSPLSLECTVEGTSNPNLYWYRQAAGRGLQLLFYSVGIGQISSEVPQNLSASRPQDRQFILSSKKLLLSDSGFYLCAWKRAFADTQYFGPGTRLTVL.